This TCR beta chain stems from a study of CD8+ T cells in alopecia areata. Investigators isolated RNA and reverse transcribed it into cDNA to act as the sequencing template. The assay was immunoSEQ multiplex PCR, and TCRdb's table has in-frame clones only and misses some. The table includes around 120,000 clones, about 60% detected once. This CDR3 is built from 14 residues. Germline V gives CDR1 SQVTM, CDR2 ANQGSEA. This sequence originates from a human donor in good health. Sequences were obtained from CD4+ T cells sorted from blood. The V gene is TRBV29-1, the J gene TRBJ2-2; D may be TRBD1 or TRBD2 (6 bases each). The CDR3 nucleotides read TGCAGTTTCCAAGGGGGGAGAATCGGCGGGGAGCTGTTTTTT. Its translation: CSFQGGRIGGELFF.